Listed below are T cell receptor beta chains from one sample, sequenced in a study of shared clonotypes between healthy human individuals. Profiling relied on immunoSEQ multiplex PCR, and the TCRdb table lists in-frame clones only, not all of them. Here the sample spans roughly 1.4 million clones, approximately 98.5% being singletons. Sequences were obtained from naive CD4+ T cells sorted from blood. These receptors originate from a man aged 25 to 40 in good health. Each CDR3 is given with its conserved first and last residue. Each record gives: V gene, J gene, D gene, clone size, CDR3 length, CDR3 protein, CDR3 DNA. D genes are given only for firm matches. Only some rows state a clone size, as once, few, many or a class for expanded clones.

>TRBV11-1|TRBJ1-1|TRBD1|-|18
CASSPRGTWTGAFTEAFF
TGTGCCAGCAGCCCACGAGGAACCTGGACAGGCGCCTTCACTGAAGCTTTCTTT
>TRBV29-1|TRBJ2-5|-|-|15
CSVGPSQRGQETQYF
TGCAGCGTTGGTCCCTCTCAACGGGGGCAAGAGACCCAGTACTTC
>TRBV10-1|TRBJ2-1|-|-|13
CASSRQAGGEQFF
TGCGCCAGCAGCCGACAGGCTGGGGGTGAGCAGTTCTTC
>TRBV5-8|TRBJ2-7|-|-|11
CASSFAQKLYF
TGTGCCAGCAGCTTCGCCCAAAAACTGTACTTC
>TRBV5-1|TRBJ1-1|TRBD1|-|18
CASSSYPGTGGQNTEAFF
TGCGCCAGCAGCTCATACCCAGGGACAGGGGGACAGAACACTGAAGCTTTCTTT
>TRBV11-2|TRBJ2-7|-|once|17
CASSFGEGAGWSHEQYF
TGTGCCAGCAGCTTTGGGGAAGGAGCGGGTTGGAGTCACGAGCAGTACTTC
>TRBV6-5|TRBJ2-7|-|-|14
CASSYLGAQYEQYF
TGTGCCAGCAGTTACCTGGGGGCGCAGTACGAGCAGTACTTC
>TRBV14|TRBJ2-7|TRBD2|-|17
CASSQFPRTSGAYEQYF
TGTGCCAGCAGCCAATTCCCCCGGACTAGCGGAGCCTACGAGCAGTACTTC
>TRBV9|TRBJ2-7|-|once|17
CASSVRFLSDLIYEQYF
TGTGCCAGCAGCGTACGATTTTTAAGTGACCTGATATACGAGCAGTACTTC
>TRBV7-9|TRBJ1-4|-|-|15
CASSFARVNGEKLFF
TGTGCCAGCAGCTTTGCCAGGGTGAATGGGGAAAAACTGTTTTTT
>TRBV7-9|TRBJ2-3|TRBD1|-|16
CASSFRTGSPTDTQYF
TGTGCCAGCAGCTTCCGGACAGGGTCCCCTACAGATACGCAGTATTTT
>TRBV2|TRBJ2-3|-|-|13
CASSGDSTDTQYF
TGTGCCAGCAGTGGGGATAGCACAGATACGCAGTATTTT
>TRBV11-2|TRBJ1-3|TRBD1|-|16
CASSSYRDSSGNTIYF
TGTGCCAGCAGCTCGTACCGGGACAGCTCTGGAAACACCATATATTTT
>TRBV11-2|TRBJ2-2|-|-|15
CASSLRDGGTGELFF
TGTGCCAGCAGCTTACGGGACGGGGGCACCGGGGAGCTGTTTTTT
>TRBV5-5|TRBJ1-5|-|-|14
CASSQTGMNQPQHF
TGTGCCAGCAGCCAAACAGGGATGAATCAGCCCCAGCATTTT
>TRBV2|TRBJ2-7|-|-|15
CASSDEGQSSYEQYF
TGTGCCAGCAGTGATGAAGGACAGTCATCCTACGAGCAGTACTTC
>TRBV18|TRBJ2-7|-|-|12
CASSRDGYEQYF
TGTGCCAGCTCACGGGACGGCTACGAGCAGTACTTC
>TRBV6-6|TRBJ2-1|TRBD1|once|13
CASSRDRGNEQFF
TGTGCCAGCAGTAGGGACAGGGGAAATGAGCAGTTCTTC
>TRBV9|TRBJ2-7|-|-|15
CASSVGEVPSYEQYF
TGTGCCAGCAGCGTAGGAGAGGTCCCCTCCTACGAGCAGTACTTC
>TRBV30|TRBJ2-5|-|-|15
CAWSVDNLSGRTQYF
TGTGCCTGGAGTGTGGACAACCTCTCGGGACGGACCCAGTACTTC
>TRBV5-1|TRBJ2-3|TRBD1|-|16
CASSPTTTGASDTQYF
TGCGCCAGCAGCCCAACAACGACAGGGGCTTCAGATACGCAGTATTTT
>TRBV7-9|TRBJ2-6|-|-|16
CASSFLRGSGANVLTF
TGTGCCAGCAGCTTTCTACGGGGATCTGGGGCCAACGTCCTGACTTTC
>TRBV5-1|TRBJ2-7|TRBD2|-|13
CASSLESSGTGYF
TGCGCCAGCAGCTTGGAGTCTAGCGGAACGGGGTACTTC
>TRBV6-1|TRBJ1-2|-|-|14
CASSREQTQYGYTF
TGTGCCAGCAGTAGGGAACAGACCCAATATGGCTACACCTTC
>TRBV4-2|TRBJ1-4|-|-|17
CASSQERVRTYDEKLFF
TGTGCCAGCAGCCAAGAAAGGGTCCGGACCTACGACGAAAAACTGTTTTTT
>TRBV5-1|TRBJ2-1|-|-|14
CASSLRSPYNEQFF
TGCGCCAGCAGCCTTAGGTCCCCTTACAATGAGCAGTTCTTC
>TRBV28|TRBJ2-7|-|-|14
CASSLSVIPYEQYF
TGTGCCAGCAGTTTATCGGTCATCCCCTACGAGCAGTACTTC
>TRBV29-1|TRBJ1-4|-|-|14
CSVETDSLNEKLFF
TGCAGCGTTGAGACGGACAGCCTTAATGAAAAACTGTTTTTT
>TRBV19|TRBJ2-2|-|-|13
CASMRGLTGELFF
TGTGCCAGTATGAGGGGGTTGACCGGGGAGCTGTTTTTT
>TRBV27|TRBJ2-1|TRBD2|-|18
CASSSQGLAGGWYNEQFF
TGTGCCAGCAGTTCCCAGGGACTAGCGGGAGGCTGGTACAATGAGCAGTTCTTC
>TRBV29-1|TRBJ2-1|TRBD2|-|16
CSVEPLTSGTYNEQFF
TGCAGCGTTGAACCTCTGACTAGCGGAACCTACAATGAGCAGTTCTTC
>TRBV2|TRBJ1-4|-|-|12
CASSDDTEKLFF
TGTGCCAGCAGTGACGACACCGAAAAACTGTTTTTT
>TRBV19|TRBJ2-3|TRBD2|-|14
CASSLGLAPDTQYF
TGTGCCAGTAGTCTGGGACTAGCGCCAGATACGCAGTATTTT
>TRBV28|TRBJ1-4|TRBD1|-|15
CASSRPTGGPEKLFF
TGTGCCAGCAGCCGGCCTACAGGGGGCCCTGAAAAACTGTTTTTT
>TRBV27|TRBJ2-1|TRBD2|-|15
CASRPLAGAESEQFF
TGTGCCAGCAGACCCCTCGCGGGAGCAGAGAGTGAGCAGTTCTTC
>TRBV6-6|TRBJ1-5|TRBD1|-|16
CASSSTTGISNQPQHF
TGTGCCAGCAGTTCGACGACAGGGATTAGCAATCAGCCCCAGCATTTT
>TRBV7-2|TRBJ1-2|-|-|12
CASSLEGYGYTF
TGTGCCAGCAGCTTAGAAGGCTATGGCTACACCTTC
>TRBV28|TRBJ1-5|TRBD1|-|17
CASSLVTGGRMNQPQHF
TGTGCCAGCAGTTTAGTGACAGGGGGCCGTATGAATCAGCCCCAGCATTTT
>TRBV27|TRBJ2-3|TRBD1|-|17
CASSLDRGPLATDTQYF
TGTGCCAGCAGTCTTGACAGGGGCCCCCTAGCCACAGATACGCAGTATTTT
>TRBV6-1|TRBJ1-5|-|-|15
CASSEAGGVAQPQHF
TGTGCCAGCAGTGAAGCAGGGGGGGTCGCTCAGCCCCAGCATTTT
>TRBV25-1|TRBJ1-4|-|-|13
CASSSRNNEKLFF
TGTGCCAGCAGTAGTCGGAATAATGAAAAACTGTTTTTT
>TRBV18|TRBJ2-2|TRBD2|-|16
CASSPASGTNTGELFF
TGTGCCAGCTCACCAGCTAGCGGGACGAACACCGGGGAGCTGTTTTTT
>TRBV7-9|TRBJ2-2|TRBD1|-|18
CASSGYPRGQGADGELFF
TGTGCCAGCAGCGGATACCCTAGGGGACAGGGGGCTGACGGGGAGCTGTTTTTT
>TRBV9|TRBJ2-7|TRBD2|-|16
CASSSLGLAEAGEQYF
TGTGCCAGCAGCTCCTTAGGACTAGCGGAGGCGGGCGAGCAGTACTTC
>TRBV28|TRBJ2-1|TRBD2|-|14
CASNQDSGSDEQFF
TGTGCCAGCAATCAGGATAGCGGGAGTGATGAGCAGTTCTTC
>TRBV28|TRBJ1-2|-|-|13
CASSLLGPDGYTF
TGTGCCAGCAGTTTATTGGGCCCGGACGGCTACACCTTC
>TRBV7-2|TRBJ2-1|TRBD2|-|13
CASRLAGGREQFF
TGTGCCAGCAGGTTAGCGGGAGGGAGAGAGCAGTTCTTC
>TRBV18|TRBJ2-2|-|-|15
CASSPTGPNTGELFF
TGTGCCAGCTCACCGACAGGACCGAACACCGGGGAGCTGTTTTTT
>TRBV7-8|TRBJ2-7|-|-|14
CASSPRGRAYEQYF
TGTGCCAGCAGCCCAAGGGGGAGGGCCTACGAGCAGTACTTC
>TRBV5-1|TRBJ1-1|TRBD1|-|13
CASSLAGTGEAFF
TGCGCCAGCAGCTTGGCCGGGACAGGGGAAGCTTTCTTT
>TRBV5-1|TRBJ2-5|-|-|13
CASSITLQETQYF
TGCGCCAGCAGCATCACGCTTCAAGAGACCCAGTACTTC
>TRBV18|TRBJ1-4|-|-|14
CASSHGGDDEKLFF
TGTGCCAGCTCACATGGCGGGGACGACGAAAAACTGTTTTTT
>TRBV20-1|TRBJ2-3|-|once|11
CSARRADTQYF
TGCAGTGCTAGAAGGGCAGATACGCAGTATTTT
>TRBV7-2|TRBJ1-1|-|-|12
CASSFGHRIAFF
TGTGCCAGCAGCTTCGGTCACCGTATAGCTTTCTTT
>TRBV2|TRBJ1-1|TRBD1|-|13
CASSRDSYTEAFF
TGTGCCAGCAGCCGGGACAGCTACACTGAAGCTTTCTTT
>TRBV28|TRBJ2-5|-|-|15
CASDRWQGNQETQYF
TGTGCCAGCGACCGCTGGCAGGGGAACCAAGAGACCCAGTACTTC
>TRBV6-1|TRBJ1-5|-|-|13
CASSLNSNQPQHF
TGTGCCAGCAGTCTAAATAGCAATCAGCCCCAGCATTTT
>TRBV25-1|TRBJ2-7|TRBD1|-|16
CASSPPPGQGSYEQYF
TGTGCCAGCAGTCCCCCACCGGGACAGGGGAGCTACGAGCAGTACTTC